Following are 18 T cell receptor beta chains from one sample sequenced in a study of blood T cells in healthy people across ages. Together with a sample-barcoded 5' primer, a J-beta primer mix was included in a second PCR lasting about 7 to 12 cycles. A single record per CDR3 protein comes from TCRdb applying MiXCR to the 5' RACE reads. Here the sample spans roughly 800,000 distinct CDR3 sequences, 25% to 30% being singletons. This same sample was also taken into another study, of T cells of mothers and their children.

Source material: blood. The receptors were sampled from a boy aged 10-17 years in good health.

This clonotype was seen only a few times. The V and J genes are TRBV6-6 and TRBJ1-1, with D uncertain. The germline V gene has CDR1 MNHNY and CDR2 SVGAGI (reference sequence). This CDR3 spans 13 amino acids. The germline V and J ends were trimmed by 5 bases and 0 bases, with 7 bases remaining between them. CDR3 sequence (DNA): TGTGCCAGCAGTCCAAATATGAACACTGAAGCTTTCTTT. Translated, it gives CASSPNMNTEAFF.

The chain couples TRBV20-1 to TRBJ1-2; the match to TRBD1 covers 10 bases. The CDR3 consists of 14 residues. In germline, CDR1 is DFQATT, CDR2 SNEGSKA (reference sequence). The V segment lost 6 bases and the J segment 7 bases; nucleotides outside the gene matches: 11. CDR3 nucleotides: TGCAGTGCCACAACGCCCGGGACAGGGGTTGGCTACACCTTC. Its translation is CSATTPGTGVGYTF.

The chain has TRBV7-9 and TRBJ1-2; D possibly corresponds to TRBD1 (5 bases). V was shortened by 5 bases and J by 4 bases, with 11 bases between the two germline ends. CDR1 and CDR2 (germline): SEHNR, FQNEAQ (reference sequence). The CDR3 contains 13 residues. The CDR3 spells CASSLRGIYGYTF. The DNA of the CDR3 is TGTGCCAGCAGCCTCCGGGGGATCTATGGCTACACCTTC.

V is TRBV18 and J is TRBJ2-2; 7 nucleotides line up with TRBD1. Germline lookup yields CDR1 KGHSH and CDR2 LQKENI. There are 17 residues in the CDR3. Germline trimming cut 6 bases from V and 0 bases from J; bases unmatched to any gene: 10. The CDR3 DNA sequence: TGTGCCAGCTCCGGGACAGACAATCCCGCGAACACCGGGGAGCTGTTTTTT. Translation gives CASSGTDNPANTGELFF.

This clonotype turned up a few times. The chain employs TRBV6-5 and TRBJ2-5; possible D gene TRBD2, 7 bases. The end of the DNA aligns better with TRBJ2-1, so the J call may be wrong. Germline CDR1 reads MNHEY; CDR2 reads SVGAGI. The CDR3 spans 16 residues. The CDR3 DNA reads TGTGCCAGCAGTTACTCGTTGGGGGGGGGCAGGGATGAGCAGTTCTTC. This codes for CASSYSLGGGRDEQFF.

Only one count was recorded for this clonotype. The chain combines TRBV20-1 with TRBJ2-5; TRBD2 aligns across 9 bases. Germline V gene data show CDR1 as DFQATT and CDR2 as SNEGSKA (reference sequence). V trimming: 2 bases; J trimming: 9 bases; junction bases outside the gene matches: 13. The CDR3 length is 15 residues. CDR3 protein: CSARLAGDPRGAQYF. CDR3 nucleotide sequence: TGCAGTGCTAGATTAGCGGGGGACCCCCGCGGGGCCCAGTACTTC.

This clonotype was recorded once. The rearrangement joins TRBV15 to TRBJ2-1; TRBD1 might be the D (5 bases). V lost 0 bases and J lost 9, with 6 bases in between. The CDR3 extends over 12 amino acids. Germline V gene sequence: CDR1 LNHNV, CDR2 YYDKDF (reference sequence). The CDR3 region is CATSRDQGEQFF. CDR3 sequence (DNA): TGTGCCACCAGCAGAGATCAGGGTGAGCAGTTCTTC.

V is TRBV28 and J is TRBJ2-3; a possible D gene is TRBD1 (8 bases). This CDR3 spans 17 amino acids. Trimming shortened V by 7 bases and J by 6 bases, and 26 bases separated the two germline ends. Germline CDR1 MDHEN, CDR2 SYDVKM. CDR3 nucleotides: TGTGCCAGCACAGAGGGGGGGAGGCAGGGGGCAGGGGATACGCAGTATTTT. The encoded protein is CASTEGGRQGAGDTQYF. Using reference TRBV28 and TRBJ2-3 for the parts outside the CDR3, the full variable domain is DVKVTQSSRYLVKRTGEKVFLECVQDMDHENMFWYRQDPGLGLRLIYFSYDVKMKEKGDIPEGYSVSREKKERFSLILESASTNQTSMYLCASTEGGRQGAGDTQYFGPGTRLTVL.

CDR3 loop: CSVWTGVSTEAFF. As DNA, the CDR3 is TGCAGCGTTTGGACAGGGGTATCCACTGAAGCTTTCTTT. The rearrangement joins TRBV29-1 to TRBJ1-1; TRBD1 matches 9 bases. Germline V lookup: CDR1 SQVTM, CDR2 ANQGSEA. The CDR3 has 13 amino acids. J was trimmed by 4 bases and V by 5 bases; bases with no gene match: 5.

This chain connects TRBV28 to TRBJ2-5, with 7 nucleotides matching TRBD1. This CDR3 is built from 16 residues. V was clipped by 4 bases and J by 1 base; unmatched bases: 9. Germline CDR1 and CDR2: MDHEN and SYDVKM. In nucleotides, the CDR3 is TGTGCCAGCAGTTCGTATTCCGGGACAGTCCAAGAGACCCAGTACTTC. It yields the protein CASSSYSGTVQETQYF.

This clonotype was detected only a few times. The gene calls are TRBV12-3 or TRBV12-4 and TRBJ2-5, with D perhaps TRBD1 (6 bases). The CDR3 runs to 12 residues. V lost 5 bases to trimming and J lost 11 bases, with 15 bases between them. DNA for the CDR3: TGTGCCAGCAGTCCTCAGGGGATCAAGCAGTACTTC. This translates into CASSPQGIKQYF.

This clonotype has only a few counts. J is TRBJ2-5 and V is TRBV4-1; 8 bases agree with TRBD2. Germline V gene sequence: CDR1 MGHRA, CDR2 YSYEKL. This CDR3 region has 15 residues. The V gene end was trimmed by 4 bases and the J gene end by 13 bases; junction bases not matched to a gene: 17. The DNA of the CDR3 is TGCGCCAGCAGCCCAAAGGGAGTGAGCGGGGGCTCTCCGTACTTC. Its protein product is CASSPKGVSGGSPYF.

V and J are TRBV28 and TRBJ2-4, with a tentative D call TRBD1 (6 bases). Looked up from germline, CDR1 is MDHEN and CDR2 is SYDVKM. The CDR3 has 16 amino acids. Deletions cut 4 bases from V and 0 bases from J, with 13 bases between. CDR3 sequence: CASSSDSLRAKNIQYF. For the CDR3, the DNA is TGTGCCAGCAGTTCGGACAGCCTCAGAGCCAAAAACATTCAGTACTTC.

This sequence joins TRBV6-1 and TRBJ2-5, with D possibly being TRBD2 (5 bases). Judging by the DNA end, TRBJ2-7 fits better; the J call may be wrong. Germline CDR1 and CDR2: MNHNS and SASEGT. The CDR3 is made up of 17 amino acids. CDR3 region: CASSTLKNGDTTYEQYF. The DNA of the CDR3 is TGTGCCAGCAGTACCCTTAAAAACGGGGATACAACCTACGAGCAGTACTTC.

The chain combines TRBV7-9 with TRBJ1-4; maybe TRBD1 (5 bases). CDR3 length: 14 residues. Per the germline V gene, CDR1 is SEHNR and CDR2 is FQNEAQ (reference sequence). V lost 11 bases and J lost 3, with 16 bases in between. The CDR3 nucleotides read TGTGCCTGCCAGGGCTCAGGGCCTAATGAAAAACTGTTTTTT. As protein: CACQGSGPNEKLFF.

This clonotype was counted between two and nine times. The chain links TRBV12-3 or TRBV12-4 to TRBJ2-2; D is undetermined. The CDR3 is 11 amino acids. V lost 3 bases to trimming and J lost 13 bases, with 9 bases between them. This chain's CDR3 is CASSLGGGLFF. In DNA form, the CDR3 reads TGTGCCAGCAGTTTGGGCGGTGGGCTGTTTTTT.

This rearrangement joins TRBV2 to TRBJ1-2; 10 nucleotides line up with TRBD1. V lost 6 bases to trimming and J lost 7 bases; unmatched junction nucleotides: 2. The CDR3 runs 12 residues. The germline gives CDR1 SNHLY, CDR2 FYNNEI. The CDR3 loop is CASRGTGAGYTF. CDR3 nucleotide sequence: TGTGCCAGCAGAGGGACAGGGGCTGGCTACACCTTC.

The chain is built from TRBV7-9 and TRBJ1-5; TRBD1 matches 7 bases. The ends lost 5 bases at V and 1 base at J; junction bases unmatched: 5. Germline CDR1 SEHNR, CDR2 FQNEAQ (reference sequence). The CDR3 has 15 amino acids. The CDR3 DNA is TGTGCCAGCAGCCTAACGACAGGGAGCAATCAGCCCCAGCATTTT. It is translated as CASSLTTGSNQPQHF.